Presented here are 10 T cell receptor beta chains from one specimen sequenced in a study of CD8 T cells in ankylosing spondylitis. MiXCR was run by TCRdb on the 5' RACE reads, yielding one entry per CDR3 protein. The table lists around 490,000 distinct CDR3 sequences, roughly 5% of them singletons. No cognate antigen is known for these TCRs. Findings and limits, study-wide: Blood from ankylosing spondylitis patients appeared to carry a characteristic roughly 8-variant TCR beta motif.

The sequenced material came from blood, either unsorted or a sorted T cell fraction (not recorded which). Receptors originate from a male donor with ankylosing spondylitis.

In this sample, this clonotype turned up many times. The chain employs TRBV4-2 and TRBJ2-1, with 7 nucleotides matching TRBD1. J lost 5 bases, V lost 0 bases, and 4 bases had no gene match. The CDR3 length is 15 residues. Germline CDR1 and CDR2: LGHNA and YNFKEQ. CDR3: CASSQEQDRNNEQFF. In DNA form, the CDR3 reads TGTGCCAGCAGCCAAGAACAGGACAGGAACAATGAGCAGTTCTTC.

The table lists this clonotype with many counts. The V gene is TRBV7-2, the J gene TRBJ2-3; 8 bases are shared with TRBD1. The CDR3 covers 15 residues. J was trimmed by 0 bases and V by 3 bases; bases with no gene match: 2. The germline CDR1 and CDR2 sequences are SGHTA and FQGNSA. CDR3 amino acids: CASSLGQASTDTQYF. In DNA form, the CDR3 reads TGTGCCAGCAGCTTGGGACAGGCAAGCACAGATACGCAGTATTTT. The variable domain in full, with the rest retrieved from reference TRBV7-2 and TRBJ2-3, is GAGVSQSPSNKVTEKGKDVELRCDPISGHTALYWYRQSLGQGLEFLIYFQGNSAPDKSGLPSDRFSAERTGGSVSTLTIQRTQQEDSAVYLCASSLGQASTDTQYFGPGTRLTVL.

This clonotype was found many times. This chain joins TRBV28 and TRBJ1-3, with unresolved D. Trimming cost V 8 bases and J 2 bases, with 7 bases left between them. CDR1 is MDHEN, CDR2 SYDVKM, per germline. The CDR3 consists of 12 residues. CDR3: CASRLTGNTIYF. CDR3 coding DNA: TGTGCCAGCCGTCTTACTGGAAACACCATATATTTT.

This clonotype came up many times. V usage is TRBV10-3 and J usage is TRBJ2-3; D may be TRBD2 (5 bases). Trimming removed 5 bases from V and 4 bases from J, with 19 bases in between. Germline V gene data show CDR1 as ENHRY and CDR2 as SYGVKD. This CDR3 has 16 amino acids. The CDR3 spells CAISKDYSGSSDTQYF. CDR3 sequence (DNA): TGTGCCATCAGTAAAGACTATTCAGGAAGCTCAGATACGCAGTATTTT.

This clonotype has at least ten counts. The chain couples TRBV28 to TRBJ2-3; TRBD2 is a possible D gene (6 bases). The V end was cut by 3 bases, the J end by 2 bases, with 18 bases between. CDR1 is MDHEN and CDR2 is SYDVKM in the germline V gene. This CDR3 is 17 amino acids long. CDR3 region: CASSLGMGGINTDTQYF. CDR3 coding DNA: TGTGCCAGCAGTTTGGGGATGGGGGGAATAAACACAGATACGCAGTATTTT.

This clonotype was seen repeatedly, ten times or more. This chain joins TRBV20-1 and TRBJ1-5, with D maybe TRBD1 (6 bases). The CDR3 length is 17 residues. The germline CDR1 and CDR2 sequences are DFQATT and SNEGSKA (reference sequence). V shed 2 bases and J shed 4 bases, with 21 bases lying between them. As DNA, the CDR3 is TGCAGTGCTAGACCTCCCACAGGGAGGGGTAGGAATCAGCCCCAGCATTTT. It yields the protein CSARPPTGRGRNQPQHF.

This clonotype showed up many times. J is TRBJ2-4 and V is TRBV20-1, with D unresolved. V lost 3 bases and J lost 5, with 11 bases in between. Per germline, CDR1 DFQATT and CDR2 SNEGSKA (reference sequence). The CDR3 is 13 amino acids. The CDR3 sequence is CSARSRNENIQYF. Written as DNA, the CDR3 is TGCAGTGCTAGGTCGAGGAACGAAAACATTCAGTACTTC.

This clonotype was observed a handful of times. The chain links TRBV10-3 to TRBJ2-7; 9 bases map to TRBD2. V lost 6 bases and J lost 3; bases outside the gene matches: 9. Germline V gene lookup returns CDR1 ENHRY and CDR2 SYGVKD. The CDR3 contains 15 residues. The CDR3 DNA reads as TGTGCCATCAGCGGCGTGGGTAGCGGGAGCTACGAGCAGTACTTC. Amino acid sequence: CAISGVGSGSYEQYF.

This clonotype was seen at least ten times. The chain is built from TRBV4-3 and TRBJ2-7, with 9 bases lining up with TRBD1. Germline V gene sequence: CDR1 LGHNA, CDR2 YSLEER. V trimming: 1 base; J trimming: 5 bases; junction bases outside the gene matches: 12. The CDR3 is 17 residues long. CDR3 sequence: CASSQVFPGTGINEQYF. CDR3 in DNA: TGCGCCAGCAGCCAAGTGTTCCCCGGGACAGGGATCAACGAGCAGTACTTC.

In its sample, this clonotype was seen many times. V usage is TRBV29-1 and J usage is TRBJ2-1; 9 positions agree with TRBD2. Unmatched junction bases numbered 24, after V lost 0 bases and J lost 3 bases. Germline V gene lookup returns CDR1 SQVTM and CDR2 ANQGSEA. CDR3 length: 22 residues. CDR3 amino acids: CSVEEPRTTSQRGAHYYNEQFF. Written as DNA, the CDR3 is TGCAGCGTTGAAGAACCCCGTACGACTAGCCAGCGGGGGGCCCACTACTACAATGAGCAGTTCTTC.